Listed here are 20 T cell receptor beta chains from one sample, sequenced in a study of blood T cell repertoires in COVID-19. Clones were read by immunoSEQ multiplex PCR, and TCRdb kept only the in-frame ones, dropping some. The sample lists 100,000 to 140,000 clones; 65% to 80% were seen once. Specimen: peripheral blood. These receptors were obtained from a man aged 70-80 years with acute or convalescent COVID-19.

The table lists this clone with a few counts. The chain recombines TRBV21-1 with TRBJ1-6; the D segment call TRBD1 is taken from the table without a DNA check. TRBV21-1 is marked as a pseudogene. The CDR3 sequence is 18 residues long. The DNA for the CDR3 is TGTGCCAGCAGCAAATCCCCTCCCCCAGGCTCCTATAATTCACCCCTCCACTTT. Translating gives CASSKSPPPGSYNSPLHF.

This chain links TRBV6-5 with TRBJ1-1; no firm D call. Between the trimmed V and J ends, which lost 4 bases and 4 bases, there was a span of 16 bases. The CDR3 runs to 15 residues. Germline CDR1 reads MNHEY; CDR2 reads SVGAGI. DNA of the CDR3: TGTGCCAGCAGTTCGTTAGTAGGAGGTGGCACTGAAGCTTTCTTT. The encoded protein is CASSSLVGGGTEAFF.

This chain connects TRBV15 to TRBJ1-5; D may be TRBD1 (6 bases). CDR3 length: 16 residues. CDR1 and CDR2 from the germline V gene are LNHNV and YYDKDF (reference sequence). V was trimmed by 2 bases and J by 1 base, leaving 12 bases between them. Here the CDR3 DNA reads TGTGCCACCAGCAGAAACAGGGTTTCAAGCAATCAGCCCCAGCATTTT. It codes for CATSRNRVSSNQPQHF.

V usage is TRBV7-2 and J usage is TRBJ1-1, with D unresolved. In germline, CDR1 is SGHTA, CDR2 FQGNSA. V was shortened by 1 base and J by 0 bases, with 18 bases between the two germline ends. This CDR3 is built from 18 residues. The CDR3 DNA reads TGTGCCAGCAGCTTAGAGGCCTCCGGGTCCTCCATGAACACTGAAGCTTTCTTT. This encodes CASSLEASGSSMNTEAFF. Together with reference TRBV7-2 and TRBJ1-1, the CDR3 gives the full variable domain: GAGVSQSPSNKVTEKGKDVELRCDPISGHTALYWYRQSLGQGLEFLIYFQGNSAPDKSGLPSDRFSAERTGGSVSTLTIQRTQQEDSAVYLCASSLEASGSSMNTEAFFGQGTRLTVV.

This clone was detected a few times. The genes are TRBV7-6 and TRBJ1-6; D gene uncertain. V lost 1 base and J lost 5, with 12 bases in between. The CDR3 covers 16 residues. Germline CDR1 and CDR2: SGHVS and FNYEAQ. This CDR3 is CASSLGGGFNNSPLHF. CDR3 bases: TGTGCCAGCAGCTTAGGAGGAGGGTTTAATAATTCACCCCTCCACTTT.

The V gene is TRBV4-3, the J gene TRBJ1-2; 7 nucleotides match TRBD1. V was pared by 3 bases and J by 8 bases, with 6 bases of the junction left unmatched. CDR1 and CDR2 from the germline V gene are LGHNA and YSLEER. This CDR3 is 13 amino acids long. The CDR3 DNA follows: TGCGCCAGCAGCCAGACGACAGGGATAGGCTACACCTTC. Translating it yields CASSQTTGIGYTF.

The V and J genes are TRBV3-1 (or the pseudogene TRBV3-2) and TRBJ2-7; 8 bases line up with TRBD2. CDR3 length: 16 amino acids. Germline-derived CDR1 and CDR2 are LGHDT and YNNKEL (reference sequence). V lost 0 bases to trimming and J lost 2 bases; unmatched junction nucleotides: 6. CDR3 bases: TGTGCCAGCAGCCAAGACCGGACTAGCTGGACCTACGAGCAGTACTTC. This encodes CASSQDRTSWTYEQYF.

This chain links TRBV24-1 with TRBJ2-3, with a weak D call TRBD1 (6 bases). V lost 4 bases and J 4 bases, leaving 14 bases between the germline ends. This CDR3 has 15 amino acids. CDR1 is KGHDR, CDR2 SFDVKD, per germline. DNA of the CDR3: TGTGCCACCAGTGACCCACAGGGATTCGCAGATACGCAGTATTTT. It encodes CATSDPQGFADTQYF.

This sequence joins TRBV6-5 and TRBJ2-1; TRBD2 aligns across 7 bases. This CDR3 is built from 15 residues. Unmatched junction bases numbered 5, after V lost 6 bases and J lost 0 bases. In germline, CDR1 is MNHEY, CDR2 SVGAGI. CDR3 in amino acids: CASSQSGASYNEQFF. CDR3 sequence (DNA): TGTGCCAGCAGCCAGAGCGGGGCCTCCTACAATGAGCAGTTCTTC.

The chain employs TRBV2 and TRBJ2-1, with D uncertain. Germline V gives CDR1 SNHLY, CDR2 FYNNEI. The ends were cut back, 6 bases at V and 0 bases at J, with 6 bases in the middle. This CDR3 region has 13 residues. The CDR3 sequence: CASRILSYNEQFF. The CDR3 DNA follows: TGTGCCAGCAGAATTCTCTCCTACAATGAGCAGTTCTTC.

This clone came up many times. V is TRBV7-2 and J is TRBJ2-7; 9 bases agree with TRBD1. This CDR3 has 15 residues. Germline V lookup: CDR1 SGHTA, CDR2 FQGNSA. The ends lost 1 base at V and 7 bases at J; junction bases unmatched: 8. CDR3 sequence reads: CASSLVLTGGDEQYF. The CDR3 DNA sequence: TGTGCCAGCAGCTTAGTTTTAACAGGGGGCGATGAGCAGTACTTC.

The chain is built from TRBV7-3 and TRBJ2-5; possibly TRBD2 for D (6 bases). The V gene lost 10 bases and the J gene lost 4 bases, with 13 bases spanning the gap. The V gene's germline CDR1 is SGHTA and CDR2 FQGTGA. CDR3 length: 12 amino acids. The CDR3 spells CATEAGLETQYF. In DNA, the CDR3 is TGTGCCACCGAGGCGGGGCTAGAGACCCAGTACTTC.

V is TRBV29-1 and J is TRBJ2-7; 7 nucleotides align to TRBD1. With 5 bases clipped from V and 1 base from J, the junction kept 8 bases outside the gene matches. CDR1 and CDR2 from the germline V gene are SQVTM and ANQGSEA. The CDR3 totals 14 residues. In DNA, the CDR3 is TGCAGCGTTCTGAGACAGGGTACATCCTACGAGCAGTACTTC. Amino acids: CSVLRQGTSYEQYF.

This clone was counted only a few times. This chain connects TRBV11-2 to TRBJ1-1; D is ambiguous. The CDR3 sequence is 13 residues long. Germline V gives CDR1 SGHAT, CDR2 FQNNGV. The ends were cut back, 2 bases at V and 3 bases at J, with 7 bases in the middle. CDR3 bases: TGTGCCAGCAGCTTACCCGGGTACACTGAAGCTTTCTTT. Its protein is CASSLPGYTEAFF.

The chain uses TRBV9 and TRBJ2-2; no reliable D call. Germline V gives CDR1 SGDLS, CDR2 YYNGEE. V lost 0 bases and J lost 4, with 13 bases in between. The CDR3 has 16 amino acids. CDR3 loop: CASSVVPVPGTGELFF. DNA of the CDR3: TGTGCCAGCAGCGTAGTTCCAGTCCCGGGCACCGGGGAGCTGTTTTTT.

This sequence joins TRBV2 and TRBJ1-5; 9 nucleotides align to TRBD1. Germline CDR1 SNHLY, CDR2 FYNNEI. This CDR3 has 14 residues. V shed 4 bases and J 2 bases; nucleotides not matched to a gene: 0. The CDR3 sequence: CASSGTGGNQPQHF. The CDR3 DNA is TGTGCCAGCAGTGGGACAGGGGGCAATCAGCCCCAGCATTTT.

The CDR3 loop is CASSQVAGGFNEQFF. The DNA of the CDR3 is TGTGCCAGCAGCCAGGTAGCGGGGGGCTTTAATGAGCAGTTCTTC. The chain carries TRBV3-1 (or the pseudogene TRBV3-2) and TRBJ2-1, with 10 bases lining up with TRBD2. With V trimmed by 3 bases and J by 7 bases, 6 bases remained unmatched. The germline gives CDR1 LGHDT, CDR2 YNNKEL (reference sequence). This CDR3 comprises 15 residues.

The chain combines TRBV11-2 with TRBJ1-2; the D gene is possibly TRBD1 (6 bases). The V end lost 3 bases, the J end lost 5 bases, and 10 bases lay between the germline ends. There are 13 residues in the CDR3. Looked up from germline, CDR1 is SGHAT and CDR2 is FQNNGV. CDR3 nucleotide sequence: TGTGCCAGCAGCTTCCCAGGGACATATGGCTACACCTTC. This gives the protein CASSFPGTYGYTF.

The CDR3: CASSLNGGRTSGNTIYF. DNA for the CDR3: TGTGCCAGCAGCCTCAACGGGGGGCGCACATCTGGAAACACCATATATTTT. The J gene is TRBJ1-3, the V gene TRBV3-1 (or the pseudogene TRBV3-2); the D gene is possibly TRBD1 (6 bases). The CDR3 length is 17 residues. Germline CDR1 reads LGHDT; CDR2 reads YNNKEL (reference sequence). Trimming left V 4 bases short and J 1 base short, with 17 bases between.

The chain joins TRBV7-2 to TRBJ2-5; a possible D gene is TRBD2 (7 bases). This CDR3 has 15 residues. The germline CDR1 and CDR2 sequences are SGHTA and FQGNSA. V was cut by 3 bases and J by 1 base, with 12 bases left in between. As DNA, the CDR3 is TGTGCCAGCAGCTTTTCGGGGGGCGTCCAAGAGACCCAGTACTTC. Protein sequence: CASSFSGGVQETQYF.